This T cell receptor beta chain was recovered during a study of human T cells and chemical hapten exposure. On the study more broadly: Per-sample TCR yield variation was attributed mainly to small pooled library volume differences.

The V end was cut by 6 bases, the J end by 5 bases, with 13 bases between. Germline CDR1 reads LNHDA; CDR2 reads SQIVND (reference sequence). The CDR3 consists of 14 residues. The library labeled individual cDNA molecules by adding unique molecular identifiers to them. Each CDR3 protein gets one entry after TCRdb re-called the RACE reads with MiXCR. The sample lists more than 70,000 distinct CDR3 sequences, around 8.8% occurring once. Indicated time point: pre-sensitization, week 0. Specified treatment: therapeutic diphenylcyclopropenone sensitization with weekly scalp DPC. A word on this clonotype: Its antigen is not known.

General study results and limits: Since the donors had alopecia, their immune response may not be the same as that of healthy people.

This receptor was taken from a man aged 40-50 years with alopecia areata. Some clones in this sample may be carry-over from other donors' samples. The starting material was whole blood, obtained in connection with sensitization to the hapten diphenylcyclopropenone (DPC). V is TRBV19 and J is TRBJ1-4; a possible D gene is TRBD1 (5 bases). CDR3 sequence (DNA): TGTGCCAGTAGCCCTACAGGAGTCAATGAAAAACTGTTTTTT. It translates to CASSPTGVNEKLFF. The complete variable domain, with remaining parts taken from reference TRBV19 and TRBJ1-4, reads DGGITQSPKYLFRKEGQNVTLSCEQNLNHDAMYWYRQDPGQGLRLIYYSQIVNDFQKGDIAEGYSVSREKKESFPLTVTSAQKNPTAFYLCASSPTGVNEKLFFGSGTQLSVL.